This is a list of T cell receptor beta chains from one sample in a study of early T cells in non-severe SARS-CoV-2 infection. TCRdb called the 5' RACE reads again in MiXCR, with one record for every CDR3 protein. This sample carries some 56,000 distinct CDR3 sequences, over 9.5% of them seen once, and the ten largest clones take under 7.5%. The sequenced sample consisted of whole blood. Receptors were obtained from an adult who was a healthcare worker with PCR-confirmed SARS-CoV-2 infection or an uninfected control (not recorded which). Both conserved end residues are part of each CDR3. A D gene is named only where the DNA matches it firmly. Only part of the rows carry a size: once, few, many, or a class if the clone is expanded.

V gene: TRBV6-5; clone size: many; J gene: TRBJ1-6; CDR3 length: 15; D gene: TRBD1; CDR3 DNA: TGTGCCAGCAACCGGCAGGGGGTTGATAATTCACCCCTCCACTTT; CDR3 protein: CASNRQGVDNSPLHF
V gene: TRBV20-1; clone size: -; J gene: TRBJ1-4; CDR3 length: 17; D gene: -; CDR3 DNA: TGCAGTGCCAGGACCGGGACCGCGGGGACAACTAATGAAAAACTGTTTTTT; CDR3 protein: CSARTGTAGTTNEKLFF
V gene: TRBV12-3/TRBV12-4; clone size: many; J gene: TRBJ1-3; CDR3 length: 15; D gene: -; CDR3 DNA: TGTGCCAGCAGACGAGGGACGGTCTCTGAAAACACCATATATTTT; CDR3 protein: CASRRGTVSENTIYF
V gene: TRBV6-2/TRBV6-3; clone size: -; J gene: TRBJ2-7; CDR3 length: 12; D gene: TRBD2; CDR3 DNA: TGTGCCAGCCGGACTAGATCCTACGAGCAGTACTTC; CDR3 protein: CASRTRSYEQYF
V gene: TRBV4-3; clone size: many; J gene: TRBJ2-1; CDR3 length: 18; D gene: TRBD2; CDR3 DNA: TGCGCCAGCAGCCAAGATCCCGCTAGCGGGAGAGGGTATGGTGAGCAGTTCTTC; CDR3 protein: CASSQDPASGRGYGEQFF
V gene: TRBV7-9; clone size: few; J gene: TRBJ2-5; CDR3 length: 16; D gene: TRBD1; CDR3 DNA: TGTGCCAGCAGCTTATCCTCCGGGACAGGGGGAGAGACCCAGTACTTC; CDR3 protein: CASSLSSGTGGETQYF
V gene: TRBV7-2; clone size: few; J gene: TRBJ2-7; CDR3 length: 14; D gene: -; CDR3 DNA: TGTGCCAGCAGCTCCCCGGGCCTTACGGCGGAGCAGTACTTC; CDR3 protein: CASSSPGLTAEQYF
V gene: TRBV18; clone size: -; J gene: TRBJ1-5; CDR3 length: 14; D gene: TRBD1; CDR3 DNA: TGTGCCAGCTCACCGACACAGGGGGAACAGCCCCAGCATTTT; CDR3 protein: CASSPTQGEQPQHF
V gene: TRBV3-1; clone size: many; J gene: TRBJ2-7; CDR3 length: 15; D gene: TRBD1; CDR3 DNA: TGTGCCAGCAGCCAAGGGAGCAGGGGGACCTACGAGCAGTACTTC; CDR3 protein: CASSQGSRGTYEQYF
V gene: TRBV7-2; clone size: many; J gene: TRBJ1-5; CDR3 length: 15; D gene: TRBD1; CDR3 DNA: TGTGCCAGCAGCTTAGGGGACAGGGGGCGACAGCCCCAGCATTTT; CDR3 protein: CASSLGDRGRQPQHF
V gene: TRBV20-1; clone size: few; J gene: TRBJ2-3; CDR3 length: 15; D gene: TRBD2; CDR3 DNA: TGCAGTGCTACTCGACTAGCGGGAGGGACAGATACGCAGTATTTT; CDR3 protein: CSATRLAGGTDTQYF
V gene: TRBV4-3; clone size: few; J gene: TRBJ2-7; CDR3 length: 14; D gene: TRBD1; CDR3 DNA: TGCGCCAGCAGCCCGACAGGGACCTCCTACGAGCAGTACTTC; CDR3 protein: CASSPTGTSYEQYF